These T cell receptor beta chains were read from a single sample in a study of PD-L1 blockade in urothelial cancer. Sequenced by immunoSEQ multiplex PCR; TCRdb stores in-frame clones only, minus some. The data hold about 71,000 clones, with about 89% observed a single time. This specimen was PBMCs, taken around atezolizumab (anti-PD-L1) treatment. All receptors come from a man in his fifties or sixties with urothelial cancer. The CDR3 runs from the conserved cysteine through the conserved F or W. Fields, in order: V gene, J gene, clone size, CDR3 protein. Part of the rows lack a size; the others show once, few, many or a class for expanded clones.

V gene: TRBV5-4
J gene: TRBJ2-5
clone size: -
CDR3 protein: CASKEAGGVKETQYF

V gene: TRBV19
J gene: TRBJ2-5
clone size: -
CDR3 protein: CATSDGGAHQETQYF

V gene: TRBV28
J gene: TRBJ2-1
clone size: -
CDR3 protein: CASSRSLAGVRNEQFF

V gene: TRBV6-5
J gene: TRBJ1-1
clone size: -
CDR3 protein: CASSSFRGTEAFF

V gene: TRBV10-2
J gene: TRBJ1-1
clone size: once
CDR3 protein: CASRQDMNTEAFF

V gene: TRBV10-1
J gene: TRBJ2-7
clone size: -
CDR3 protein: CASSHRFTEYEQYF

V gene: TRBV29-1
J gene: TRBJ2-7
clone size: once
CDR3 protein: CSVGQVDPYEQYF

V gene: TRBV7-9
J gene: TRBJ2-1
clone size: -
CDR3 protein: CASSFSGLAGDNEQFF

V gene: TRBV7-8
J gene: TRBJ2-3
clone size: -
CDR3 protein: CASSSGLAGVSDTQYF

V gene: TRBV27
J gene: TRBJ2-7
clone size: once
CDR3 protein: CASSLQGEYEQYF

V gene: TRBV7-2
J gene: TRBJ2-1
clone size: -
CDR3 protein: CASSPDRGLVSYNEQFF

V gene: TRBV7-9
J gene: TRBJ2-2
clone size: -
CDR3 protein: CASSRSTGLNTGELFF

V gene: TRBV5-6
J gene: TRBJ1-2
clone size: -
CDR3 protein: CASSFRGRSQFGYTF